This entry describes one T cell receptor beta chain. The record originates from a study of CD8 T cells in Susac syndrome. The TEMRA cells underwent FACS enrichment, while the CD8+ and CD4+ T cells underwent negative isolation. Germline CDR1 SEHNR, CDR2 FQNEAQ (reference sequence). The CDR3 is made up of 13 amino acids. V was shortened by 2 bases and J by 1 base, with 3 bases between the two germline ends. RNA amounts of roughly 0.45 to 1 ug underwent reverse transcription with random hexamers. Each CDR3 protein is one row after TCRdb ran MiXCR on the immunoSEQ multiplex PCR reads. The sample lists about 69,000 distinct CDR3 sequences, over 90% seen once, with 0.2% to 0.25% in the top ten.

The genes are TRBV7-9 and TRBJ1-5; D gene uncertain. Sequenced sample: CD8+ T cells from PBMCs. The clonotype comes from a human donor in good health. The CDR3 DNA is TGTGCCAGCAGCTTAAGGAGCAATCAGCCCCAGCATTTT. Its protein is CASSLRSNQPQHF. Supplemented by reference TRBV7-9 and TRBJ1-5, the full variable domain reads DTGVSQNPRHKITKRGQNVTFRCDPISEHNRLYWYRQTLGQGPEFLTYFQNEAQLEKSRLLSDRFSAERPKGSFSTLEIQRTEQGDSAMYLCASSLRSNQPQHFGDGTRLSIL.